Sequencing of this T cell receptor (beta chain) was carried out in a study of T cells in Graves' hyperthyroidism and ophthalmopathy. This clonotype was seen many times. The CDR3 length is 15 residues. V lost 5 bases, J lost 1 base, and 5 bases stayed unmatched. CDR1 and CDR2 (germline): KGHDR, SFDVKD. Amplification targeted TCR beta CDR3 regions from RNA transcripts. HTBI primers were the set used in a first-round RT-PCR of the TCR CDR3. A single record per CDR3 protein comes from TCRdb applying MiXCR to the multiplex PCR reads. The sample shows a few hundred thousand distinct CDR3 sequences, around 21% of them seen only once.

Material for sequencing was blood. This receptor was taken from a young man with Graves' hyperthyroidism. The chain links TRBV24-1 to TRBJ2-5; TRBD1 matches 8 bases. The CDR3 nucleotides read TGTGCCACCAGTGGGGACGGACAGGGCCAAGAGACCCAGTACTTC. Its protein product is CATSGDGQGQETQYF.